Listed here is a single TCR beta chain. Repertoires were generated with immunoSEQ multiplex PCR, while TCRdb's copy carries only in-frame clones and drops some. This table has almost 30,000 clones, roughly two thirds appearing once. This entry belongs to a study of blood T cell repertoires in COVID-19. The CDR3 sequence is 13 residues long. Germline CDR1 MDHEN, CDR2 SYDVKM. The V and J genes are TRBV28 and TRBJ2-7; TRBD1 is a possible D gene (6 bases). The source is a human donor in a cohort sampled during active COVID-19. The specimen was peripheral blood. CDR3 DNA: TGTGTCACGATTGGACAGATAACCTACGAGCAGTACTTC. Protein sequence: CVTIGQITYEQYF.